Following are 20 T cell receptor beta chains from one sample sequenced in a study of cytomegalovirus exposure and HLA in healthy donors. The primer mix had 60 Vbeta and 13 Jbeta primers. Using immunoSEQ multiplex PCR, the repertoire was profiled, and TCRdb retains in-frame clones only, with some absent. This sample carries around 280,000 clones, approximately 90% of them seen once, and the ten largest clones take about 2.5%. Sequenced: PBMCs. These TCRs come from a woman aged 18-30 years in good health and CMV-seronegative.

The chain links TRBV5-5 to TRBJ1-6, with D tentatively TRBD1 (6 bases). CDR3 length equals 16 residues. Germline CDR1 reads SGHKS; CDR2 reads YYEKEE (reference sequence). V was shortened by 1 base and J by 7 bases, with 15 bases between the two germline ends. CDR3 nucleotides: TGTGCCAGCAGCTTGAAAACAGGGAGCCTAAATTCACCCCTCCACTTT. Its protein is CASSLKTGSLNSPLHF.

This chain joins TRBV10-3 and TRBJ2-2; D unresolved. V lost 8 bases and J 2 bases, leaving 9 bases between the germline ends. The CDR3 consists of 13 residues. CDR1 and CDR2 (germline): ENHRY, SYGVKD. DNA of the CDR3: TGTGCCATCGCTCTACCCAACACCGGGGAGCTGTTTTTT. Its protein product is CAIALPNTGELFF.

The rearrangement links TRBV25-1 to TRBJ2-3; D possibly corresponds to TRBD2 (6 bases). Germline lookup yields CDR1 MGHDK and CDR2 SYGVNS. V shed 6 bases and J shed 1 base, with 14 bases lying between them. The CDR3 contains 15 residues. CDR3 sequence (DNA): TGTGCCAGCAGCTGGCGGGGCGCAGGCACAGATACGCAGTATTTT. Protein product: CASSWRGAGTDTQYF.

V and J are TRBV7-9 and TRBJ2-3, with 8 bases identical to TRBD2. The CDR3 covers 15 residues. V shed 10 bases and J 2 bases; nucleotides not matched to a gene: 11. Germline values: CDR1 SEHNR, CDR2 FQNEAQ (reference sequence). The CDR3 protein is CATLKAGALTDTQYF. CDR3 in DNA: TGTGCCACCCTAAAAGCGGGGGCGCTCACAGATACGCAGTATTTT.

This chain joins TRBV19 and TRBJ1-2; 9 bases agree with TRBD1. The germline CDR1 and CDR2 sequences are LNHDA and SQIVND (reference sequence). The trim removed 8 bases at V and 7 bases at J, leaving 11 bases unmatched. This CDR3 is 14 amino acids long. DNA for the CDR3: TGTGCCAGTTCCCCGACAGGGGGGTTTGGTGGCTACACCTTC. Amino acid sequence: CASSPTGGFGGYTF.

The genes are TRBV5-4 and TRBJ2-1, with D hard to call. The CDR3 loop spans 16 amino acids. The germline V and J ends were trimmed by 7 bases and 2 bases, with 19 bases remaining between them. Germline-derived CDR1 and CDR2 are SGHNT and YYREEE (reference sequence). Here the CDR3 DNA reads TGTGCCAGCGGTCCTTGGCCCCCTTCTGCCTACAATGAGCAGTTCTTC. This codes for CASGPWPPSAYNEQFF.

The CDR3 sequence is CSVEKTGTYEQYF. As DNA, the CDR3 is TGCAGCGTTGAAAAGACAGGGACCTACGAGCAGTACTTC. The chain couples TRBV29-1 to TRBJ2-7; 7 bases fit TRBD1. Unmatched junction bases numbered 3, after V lost 2 bases and J lost 2 bases. The V gene's germline CDR1 is SQVTM and CDR2 ANQGSEA. The CDR3 has 13 residues.

This chain uses TRBV7-6 with TRBJ2-5; D may be TRBD2 (5 bases). CDR3 length: 14 residues. Germline CDR1 reads SGHVS; CDR2 reads FNYEAQ. V was cut by 2 bases and J by 2 bases, with 9 bases left in between. The DNA of the CDR3 is TGTGCCAGCAGCTTAAACAGACTACAAGAGACCCAGTACTTC. It specifies CASSLNRLQETQYF.

The CDR3, as DNA: TGTGCCAGCAGCTTGGTAAGCTCCGAAAAACTGTTTTTT. This sequence encodes CASSLVSSEKLFF. The rearrangement links TRBV5-4 to TRBJ1-4, with D hard to call. V was shortened by 0 bases and J by 8 bases, with 8 bases between the two germline ends. Germline V gene data show CDR1 as SGHNT and CDR2 as YYREEE (reference sequence). The CDR3 runs 13 residues.

The J gene is TRBJ1-4, the V gene TRBV7-9; D might be TRBD1 (5 bases). Germline V gene data show CDR1 as SEHNR and CDR2 as FQNEAQ (reference sequence). This CDR3 spans 15 amino acids. V lost 5 bases, J lost 1 base, and 11 bases lay in between. The CDR3 bases are TGTGCCAGCAGCCTCAGGGTTCGAACTAATGAAAAACTGTTTTTT. Translating gives CASSLRVRTNEKLFF. Based on the CDR3 plus reference TRBV7-9 and TRBJ1-4, the full variable domain is DTGVSQNPRHKITKRGQNVTFRCDPISEHNRLYWYRQTLGQGPEFLTYFQNEAQLEKSRLLSDRFSAERPKGSFSTLEIQRTEQGDSAMYLCASSLRVRTNEKLFFGSGTQLSVL.

The count of this clone is one. V and J are TRBV6-1 and TRBJ2-5, with TRBD1 as a possible D gene (6 bases). The CDR3 totals 14 residues. The germline V gene encodes CDR1 MNHNS and CDR2 SASEGT. The V end lost 6 bases, the J end lost 4 bases, and 15 bases lay between the germline ends. Written as DNA, the CDR3 is TGTGCCAGCAGCGAACAGGGTACAGTAGAGACCCAGTACTTC. Its translation: CASSEQGTVETQYF.

This chain links TRBV5-1 with TRBJ2-2; TRBD1 matches 11 bases. Trimming at V came to 5 bases and at J to 5 bases, leaving 8 bases not matched to a gene. The CDR3 is 16 residues long. Germline CDR1 SGHRS, CDR2 YFSETQ. The CDR3 reads CASSSGQGALTGELFF. Written as DNA, the CDR3 is TGCGCCAGCAGTTCCGGACAGGGGGCTCTAACCGGGGAGCTGTTTTTT. Combining the CDR3 with reference TRBV5-1 and TRBJ2-2 gives the whole variable domain KAGVTQTPRYLIKTRGQQVTLSCSPISGHRSVSWYQQTPGQGLQFLFEYFSETQRNKGNFPGRFSGRQFSNSRSEMNVSTLELGDSALYLCASSSGQGALTGELFFGEGSRLTVL.

The J gene is TRBJ2-1, the V gene TRBV5-1; TRBD2 aligns across 8 bases. This CDR3 has 15 residues. Germline CDR1 reads SGHRS; CDR2 reads YFSETQ. Trimming removed 3 bases from V and 4 bases from J; junction bases left unmatched: 6. The CDR3 is CASSSITGGYNEQFF. As DNA, the CDR3 is TGCGCCAGCAGCTCCATTACGGGGGGGTACAATGAGCAGTTCTTC.

The V and J genes are TRBV7-9 and TRBJ1-2, with D possibly TRBD1 on 5 matching bases. Trimming took off 2 bases at V and 6 bases at J, with 19 bases between the two ends. The length of the CDR3 is 16 residues. Looked up from germline, CDR1 is SEHNR and CDR2 is FQNEAQ (reference sequence). The CDR3 sequence: CASSLFGIGGENGYTF. The CDR3 nucleotides are TGTGCCAGCAGCTTATTTGGGATTGGGGGGGAGAATGGCTACACCTTC.

V is TRBV18 and J is TRBJ2-7; 7 bases agree with TRBD1. Germline V gene sequence: CDR1 KGHSH, CDR2 LQKENI. With V trimmed by 3 bases and J by 1 base, 3 bases remained unmatched. The CDR3 spans 14 residues. CDR3 residues: CASSPQGVSYEQYF. As DNA, the CDR3 is TGTGCCAGCTCACCCCAGGGGGTGTCCTACGAGCAGTACTTC.

The gene calls are TRBV9 and TRBJ1-2; a weak D match, TRBD1 (6 bases). Trimming took 0 bases from V and 3 from J, leaving 12 bases between them. Germline V gene sequence: CDR1 SGDLS, CDR2 YYNGEE. This CDR3 comprises 15 residues. CDR3 residues: CASSVGGQAYYGYTF. The CDR3 coding sequence is TGTGCCAGCAGCGTAGGGGGGCAGGCGTACTATGGCTACACCTTC.

In this sample, this clone turned up a few times. The rearrangement links TRBV5-1 to TRBJ2-7; D is perhaps TRBD2 (6 bases). The CDR3 covers 15 residues. The V gene's germline CDR1 is SGHRS and CDR2 YFSETQ. The V end lost 5 bases, the J end lost 3 bases, and 18 bases lay between the germline ends. The CDR3 spells CASRMDPSANYEQYF. As DNA, the CDR3 is TGCGCCAGCAGGATGGATCCTAGCGCTAACTACGAGCAGTACTTC.

The chain couples TRBV9 to TRBJ1-1; D is unresolved. Trimming cost V 1 base and J 0 bases, with 13 bases left between them. Germline assignment: CDR1 SGDLS and CDR2 YYNGEE. The CDR3 spans 16 residues. The DNA of the CDR3 is TGTGCCAGCAGCGTATCCACGAGGTTCGTGAACACTGAAGCTTTCTTT. Encoded protein: CASSVSTRFVNTEAFF.

The CDR3 sequence is CAWTRSGGRRSPLHF. The CDR3 nucleotides are TGTGCCTGGACCCGCTCGGGGGGGAGGAGGTCACCCCTCCACTTT. J is TRBJ1-6 and V is TRBV30; tentatively, D is TRBD1 (5 bases). This CDR3 has 15 residues. Looked up from germline, CDR1 is GTSNPN and CDR2 is SVGIG (reference sequence). V lost 4 bases and J 10 bases, leaving 20 bases between the germline ends.

CDR3 DNA sequence: TGTGCCAGCAGTGAATTGACTAGCGGGGCTACCTACGAGCAGTACTTC. This encodes CASSELTSGATYEQYF. The chain joins TRBV2 to TRBJ2-7, with 11 positions matching TRBD2. J was trimmed by 2 bases and V by 2 bases; bases with no gene match: 5. Germline V gene sequence: CDR1 SNHLY, CDR2 FYNNEI. The CDR3 spans 16 residues. Supplemented by reference TRBV2 and TRBJ2-7, the full variable domain reads EPEVTQTPSHQVTQMGQEVILRCVPISNHLYFYWYRQILGQKVEFLVSFYNNEISEKSEIFDDQFSVERPDGSNFTLKIRSTKLEDSAMYFCASSELTSGATYEQYFGPGTRLTVT.